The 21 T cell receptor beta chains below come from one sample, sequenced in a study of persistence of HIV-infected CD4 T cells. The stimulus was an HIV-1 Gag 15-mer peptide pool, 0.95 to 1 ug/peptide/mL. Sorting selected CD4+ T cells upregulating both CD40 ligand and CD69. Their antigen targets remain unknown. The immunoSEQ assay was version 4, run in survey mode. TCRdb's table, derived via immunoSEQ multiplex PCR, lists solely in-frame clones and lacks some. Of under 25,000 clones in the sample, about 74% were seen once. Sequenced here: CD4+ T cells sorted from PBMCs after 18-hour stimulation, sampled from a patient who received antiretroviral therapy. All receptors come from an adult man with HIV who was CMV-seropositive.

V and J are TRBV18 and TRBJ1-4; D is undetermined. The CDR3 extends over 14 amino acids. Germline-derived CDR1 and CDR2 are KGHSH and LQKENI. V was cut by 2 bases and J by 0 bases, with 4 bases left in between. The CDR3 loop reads CASSPASTNEKLFF. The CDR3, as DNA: TGTGCCAGCTCACCAGCATCAACTAATGAAAAACTGTTTTTT.

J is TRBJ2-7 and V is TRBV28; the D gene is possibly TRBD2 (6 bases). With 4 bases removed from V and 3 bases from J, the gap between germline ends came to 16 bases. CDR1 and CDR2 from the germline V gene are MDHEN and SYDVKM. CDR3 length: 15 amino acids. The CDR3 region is CASSSLGQGGYEQYF. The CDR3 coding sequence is TGTGCCAGCAGTTCCCTTGGGCAGGGAGGCTACGAGCAGTACTTC.

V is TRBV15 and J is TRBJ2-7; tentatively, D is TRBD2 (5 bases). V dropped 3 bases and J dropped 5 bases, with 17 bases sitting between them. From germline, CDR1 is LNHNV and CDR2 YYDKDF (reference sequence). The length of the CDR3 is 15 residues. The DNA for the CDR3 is TGTGCCACCAGCAGGGGCGGGTCGGGGATCGACGAGCAGTACTTC. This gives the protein CATSRGGSGIDEQYF.

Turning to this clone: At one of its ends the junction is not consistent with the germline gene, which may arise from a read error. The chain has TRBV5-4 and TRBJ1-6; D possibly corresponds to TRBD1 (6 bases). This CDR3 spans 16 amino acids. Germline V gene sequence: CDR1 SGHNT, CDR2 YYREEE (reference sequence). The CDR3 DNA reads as TGTGCCAGCAGTTTGGGGGGGCGGGCCTATAATTCACCCCTCCACTTT. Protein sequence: CASSLGGRAYNSPLHF.

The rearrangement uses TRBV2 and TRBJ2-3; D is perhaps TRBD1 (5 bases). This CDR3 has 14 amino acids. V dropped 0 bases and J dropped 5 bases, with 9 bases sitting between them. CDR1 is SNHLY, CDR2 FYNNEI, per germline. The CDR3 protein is CASSEARQGDTQYF. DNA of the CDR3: TGTGCCAGCAGTGAAGCGCGCCAGGGAGATACGCAGTATTTT.

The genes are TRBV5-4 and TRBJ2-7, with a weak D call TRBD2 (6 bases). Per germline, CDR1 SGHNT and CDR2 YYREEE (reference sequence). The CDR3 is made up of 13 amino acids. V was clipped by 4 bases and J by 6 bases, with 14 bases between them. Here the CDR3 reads CASSRGGLGEQYF. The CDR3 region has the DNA TGTGCCAGCAGCCGTGGGGGACTCGGCGAGCAGTACTTC.

The CDR3 DNA reads as TGTGCCAGCTCACCGAACGGTTCCGGGGAGCTGTTTTTT. It specifies CASSPNGSGELFF. This chain connects TRBV18 to TRBJ2-2; D not certain. Germline values: CDR1 KGHSH, CDR2 LQKENI. The CDR3 loop spans 13 amino acids. V was shortened by 3 bases and J by 6 bases, with 8 bases between the two germline ends.

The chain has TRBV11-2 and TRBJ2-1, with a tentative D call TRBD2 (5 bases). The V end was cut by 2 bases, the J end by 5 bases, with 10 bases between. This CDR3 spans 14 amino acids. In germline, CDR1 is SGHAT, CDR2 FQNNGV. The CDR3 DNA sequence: TGTGCCAGCAGCTTATCAAGCGGAAACAATGAGCAGTTCTTC. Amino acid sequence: CASSLSSGNNEQFF.

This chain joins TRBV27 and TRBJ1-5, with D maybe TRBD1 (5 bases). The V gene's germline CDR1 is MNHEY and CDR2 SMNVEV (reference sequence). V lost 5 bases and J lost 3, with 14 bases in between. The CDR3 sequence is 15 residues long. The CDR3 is CASSTNHGANQPQHF. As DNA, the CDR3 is TGTGCCAGCAGTACGAATCATGGGGCCAATCAGCCCCAGCATTTT.

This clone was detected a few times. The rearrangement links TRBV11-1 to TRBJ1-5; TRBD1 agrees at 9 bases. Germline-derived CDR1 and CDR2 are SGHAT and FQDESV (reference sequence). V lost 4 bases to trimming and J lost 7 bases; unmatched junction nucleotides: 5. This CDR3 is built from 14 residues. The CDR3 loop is CASSWGQGGQPQHF. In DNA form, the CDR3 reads TGTGCCAGCAGCTGGGGACAGGGAGGCCAGCCCCAGCATTTT.

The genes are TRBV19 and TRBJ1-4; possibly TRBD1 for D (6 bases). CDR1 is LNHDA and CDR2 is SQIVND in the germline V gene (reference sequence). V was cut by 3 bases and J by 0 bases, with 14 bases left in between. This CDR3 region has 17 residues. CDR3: CASSMASNRATNEKLFF. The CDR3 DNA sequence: TGTGCCAGTAGTATGGCCTCTAACAGGGCAACTAATGAAAAACTGTTTTTT.

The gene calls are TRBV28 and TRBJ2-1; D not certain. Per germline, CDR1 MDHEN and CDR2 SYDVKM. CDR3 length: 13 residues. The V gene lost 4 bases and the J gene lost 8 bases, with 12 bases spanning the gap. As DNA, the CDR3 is TGTGCCAGCAGTTCTAAAAGGGTGGATGAGCAGTTCTTC. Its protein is CASSSKRVDEQFF.

CDR3 sequence: CASSVAGETYNEQFF. The CDR3 DNA is TGTGCCAGCAGCGTAGCCGGAGAAACCTACAATGAGCAGTTCTTC. This chain links TRBV9 with TRBJ2-1; D gene ambiguous. The V end was cut by 0 bases, the J end by 2 bases, with 9 bases between. Germline-derived CDR1 and CDR2 are SGDLS and YYNGEE. This CDR3 spans 15 amino acids. The entire variable domain, with the rest obtained from reference TRBV9 and TRBJ2-1, is as follows: DSGVTQTPKHLITATGQRVTLRCSPRSGDLSVYWYQQSLDQGLQFLIQYYNGEERAKGNILERFSAQQFPDLHSELNLSSLELGDSALYFCASSVAGETYNEQFFGPGTRLTVL.

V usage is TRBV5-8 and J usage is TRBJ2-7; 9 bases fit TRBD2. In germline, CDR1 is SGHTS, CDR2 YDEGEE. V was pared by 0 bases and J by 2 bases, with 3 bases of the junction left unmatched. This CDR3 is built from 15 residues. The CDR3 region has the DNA TGTGCCAGCAGCTTGGGGGGACTAGCCACCTACGAGCAGTACTTC. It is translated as CASSLGGLATYEQYF.

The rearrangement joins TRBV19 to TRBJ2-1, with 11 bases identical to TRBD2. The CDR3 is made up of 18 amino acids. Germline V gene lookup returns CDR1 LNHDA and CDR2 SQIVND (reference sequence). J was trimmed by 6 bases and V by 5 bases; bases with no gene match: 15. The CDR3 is CASSLLAGGPLGSNEQFF. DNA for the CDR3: TGTGCCAGTAGTTTGCTAGCGGGGGGCCCTCTTGGAAGCAATGAGCAGTTCTTC.

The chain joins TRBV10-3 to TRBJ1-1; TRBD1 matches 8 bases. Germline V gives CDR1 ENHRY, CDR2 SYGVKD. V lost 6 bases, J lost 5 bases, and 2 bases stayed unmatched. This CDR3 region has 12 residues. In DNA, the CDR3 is TGTGCCATCAGGGACAGGGATACTGAAGCTTTCTTT. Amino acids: CAIRDRDTEAFF.

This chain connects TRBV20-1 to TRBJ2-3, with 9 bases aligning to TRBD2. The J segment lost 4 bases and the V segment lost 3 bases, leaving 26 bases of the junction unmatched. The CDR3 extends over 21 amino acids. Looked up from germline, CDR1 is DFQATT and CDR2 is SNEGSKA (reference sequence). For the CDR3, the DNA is TGCAGTGCTAGTTTAACCCCGTCCCCGGGACTAGCCAATCGTTTGCCAGATACGCAGTATTTT. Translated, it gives CSASLTPSPGLANRLPDTQYF.

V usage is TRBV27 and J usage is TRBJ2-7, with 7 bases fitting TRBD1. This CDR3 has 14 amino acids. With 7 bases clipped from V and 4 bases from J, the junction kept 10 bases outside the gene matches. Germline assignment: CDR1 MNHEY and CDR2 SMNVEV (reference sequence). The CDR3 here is CASMRQGRGYEQYF. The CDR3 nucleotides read TGTGCCAGCATGAGACAGGGAAGGGGATACGAGCAGTACTTC.

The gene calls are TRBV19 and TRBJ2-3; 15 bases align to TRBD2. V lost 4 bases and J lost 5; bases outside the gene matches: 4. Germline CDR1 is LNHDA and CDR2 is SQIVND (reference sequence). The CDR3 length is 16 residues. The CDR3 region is CASSRTSGGAGDTQYF. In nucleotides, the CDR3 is TGTGCCAGTAGTAGGACTAGCGGGGGGGCAGGAGATACGCAGTATTTT.

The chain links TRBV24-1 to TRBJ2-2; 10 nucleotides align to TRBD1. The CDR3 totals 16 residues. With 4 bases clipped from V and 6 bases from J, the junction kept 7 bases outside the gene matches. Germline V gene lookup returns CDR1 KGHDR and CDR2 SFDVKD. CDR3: CATSDPGQGGAGELFF. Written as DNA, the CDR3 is TGTGCCACCAGTGACCCAGGACAGGGGGGCGCCGGGGAGCTGTTTTTT.

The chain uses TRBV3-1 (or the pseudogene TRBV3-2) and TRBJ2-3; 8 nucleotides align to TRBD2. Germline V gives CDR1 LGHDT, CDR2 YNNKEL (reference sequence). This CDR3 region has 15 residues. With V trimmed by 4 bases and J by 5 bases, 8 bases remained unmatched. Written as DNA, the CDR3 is TGTGCCAGCAGCCTTAGCGGGGCCTTGGTAGATACGCAGTATTTT. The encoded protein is CASSLSGALVDTQYF.